These T cell receptor beta chains were read from a single sample in a study of response to subunit inactivated influenza vaccine. TCRdb reprocessed the RT-PCR reads with MiXCR, giving one entry per CDR3 protein. This sample carries around 850,000 distinct CDR3 sequences, less than 20% of them seen once, and the ten largest clones take approximately 11%. The sequenced sample was PBMCs from blood, obtained 5 days after vaccination. Source of these receptors: a man between 50 and 59 years old who received an inactivated influenza vaccine. Both conserved end residues are part of each CDR3. A D gene is named only where the DNA matches it firmly. Expanded clones get a size class; other rows say once, few or many, or leave the size out.

V gene	J gene	CDR3 length	clone size	D gene	CDR3 DNA	CDR3 protein
TRBV15	TRBJ1-3	13	NA	NA	TGTGCCACCAGCAGCCTCCGGGGCGAAAAGATATATTTT	CATSSLRGEKIYF
TRBV29-1	TRBJ2-3	12	few	NA	TGCAGCGTTGGACAGAACACAGATACGCAGTATTTT	CSVGQNTDTQYF
TRBV2	TRBJ2-1	15	NA	NA	TGTGCCAGCATGAGGCAGAACCCCTCCTACAATGAGCAGTTCTTC	CASMRQNPSYNEQFF
TRBV29-1	TRBJ2-7	11	many	NA	TGCAGCGTTGATGAAGGGGCCGAGCAGTACTTC	CSVDEGAEQYF
TRBV11-2	TRBJ2-5	18	NA	TRBD1	TGTGCCAGCAGCTCAGACAGGACAGGGGGCTTGATGAGGAAGACCCAGTACTTC	CASSSDRTGGLMRKTQYF
TRBV6-1	TRBJ1-1	15	NA	NA	TGTGCCAGCAGTCGAAGAGGGTCCGGATACACTGAAGCTTTCTTT	CASSRRGSGYTEAFF
TRBV4-3	TRBJ2-2	16	few	NA	TGCGCCAGCAGCTCAACAGGGTATGCGAACACCGGGGAGCTGTTTTTT	CASSSTGYANTGELFF
TRBV30	TRBJ1-2	13	few	TRBD1	TGTGCCTGGAGTTCAGGGGACAGGGACGGCTACACCTTC	CAWSSGDRDGYTF
TRBV7-2	TRBJ2-7	14	NA	TRBD1	TGTGCCAGCAGCTTAGCCAGGGGGCAGTACGAGCAGTACTTC	CASSLARGQYEQYF
TRBV11-1	TRBJ2-5	18	few	TRBD2	TGTGCCAGCAGCTACGGCGGGACTAGCGGGGGGCCTCAAGAGACCCAGTACTTC	CASSYGGTSGGPQETQYF
TRBV20-1	TRBJ2-3	14	few	NA	TGCAGTGCTAGAGATGTGGGGGGGCCTGATACGCAGTATTTT	CSARDVGGPDTQYF
TRBV6-1	TRBJ1-5	15	NA	TRBD1	TGTGCCAGCAGTATAGGACAGGGGGGTCATCAGCCCCAGCATTTT	CASSIGQGGHQPQHF
TRBV10-3	TRBJ2-3	19	NA	TRBD1	TGTGCCATCAGTCGACCGGGACAGGGGGCGGTTCGAACTTCAGATACGCAGTATTTT	CAISRPGQGAVRTSDTQYF
TRBV12-3/TRBV12-4	TRBJ2-7	14	few	TRBD1	TGTGCCAGCAGTCAGGGACAGGTGTCCAACGAGCAGTACTTC	CASSQGQVSNEQYF
TRBV15	TRBJ2-7	14	NA	TRBD2	TGTGCCACCAGCACCAGCGGGAGCTACTACGAGCAGTACTTC	CATSTSGSYYEQYF